This TCR beta chain was profiled in a study of regulatory T cells in long-lasting Graves disease. The study's findings and limits: Less diverse TCR repertoires were seen in persistent Graves' patients than in newly diagnosed ones. TRBV28 was favored in persistent disease, as were TRBJ1-2 and TRBJ2-5.

iRepertoire HTBI primers and Arm-PCR of CDR3 regions built TCR beta libraries. Each CDR3 protein is one row after TCRdb ran MiXCR on the multiplex PCR reads. The sample lists hundreds of thousands of distinct CDR3 sequences; roughly 15% were seen once. This clonotype was counted many times. Its target is unknown. Time point described: newly diagnosed GD, antithyroid drugs for less than 3 months. The TCR library was made from RNA extracted from PBMCs. In germline, CDR1 is SGHTS, CDR2 YDEGEE. The germline V and J ends were trimmed by 0 bases and 4 bases, with 10 bases remaining between them. The CDR3 consists of 15 residues. The sample was also linked to a second study, of T cells in Graves' hyperthyroidism and ophthalmopathy. From that paper: The primer set for the first-round RT-PCR of the TCR CDR3 was HTBI.

The rearrangement uses TRBV5-8 and TRBJ2-2; a possible D gene is TRBD1 (5 bases). The clonotype comes from a woman aged 30 to 39 with Graves disease. The specimen was peripheral blood mononuclear cells (PBMCs), collected at new diagnosis, from a patient treated with antithyroid drugs. Written as DNA, the CDR3 is TGTGCCAGCAGCTTGGATCAGGGTGTCACCGGGGAGCTGTTTTTT. It translates to CASSLDQGVTGELFF.